Listed below are T cell receptor beta chains from one sample, sequenced in a study of technical replicates of blood from a handful of donors. Method: immunoSEQ multiplex PCR; TCRdb's copy keeps in-frame clones and lacks some. The top ten hold about 0.26% of the sample, which has some 83,000 clones, roughly 92% seen once. Material for sequencing was T cells isolated from PBMCs. The source is a human donor in good health. CDR3s include the opening cysteine and the closing phenylalanine or tryptophan. D genes are given only for firm matches.

D gene: -
J gene: TRBJ1-2
V gene: TRBV27
CDR3 protein: CASSPTGFPRYGYTF

D gene: -
J gene: TRBJ2-3
V gene: TRBV7-9
CDR3 protein: CASSFDRGSTDTQYF

D gene: -
J gene: TRBJ1-5
V gene: TRBV18
CDR3 protein: CASSPAEVNQPQHF

D gene: -
J gene: TRBJ1-5
V gene: TRBV7-9
CDR3 protein: CASSYNTPGVNQPQHF

D gene: -
J gene: TRBJ2-3
V gene: TRBV6-1
CDR3 protein: CASSADSRLRTDTQYF

D gene: -
J gene: TRBJ2-3
V gene: TRBV27
CDR3 protein: CASSLGLSTDTQYF

D gene: TRBD2
J gene: TRBJ2-7
V gene: TRBV7-6
CDR3 protein: CASSLPPSGGGSNSYEQYF

D gene: TRBD1
J gene: TRBJ2-1
V gene: TRBV19
CDR3 protein: CASSILQGAGNEQFF

D gene: -
J gene: TRBJ1-1
V gene: TRBV6-5
CDR3 protein: CASKRETEAFF

D gene: -
J gene: TRBJ1-5
V gene: TRBV6-1
CDR3 protein: CASSAPNRVWQPQHF

D gene: TRBD2
J gene: TRBJ2-1
V gene: TRBV27
CDR3 protein: CASTPLAGSTGSEQFF

D gene: -
J gene: TRBJ1-5
V gene: TRBV19
CDR3 protein: CASSIRGINQPQHF

D gene: TRBD1
J gene: TRBJ1-5
V gene: TRBV28
CDR3 protein: CASSSGQGEYSNQPQHF

D gene: TRBD1
J gene: TRBJ1-5
V gene: TRBV7-2
CDR3 protein: CASSLAQGAGGNQPQHF

D gene: -
J gene: TRBJ2-7
V gene: TRBV11-2
CDR3 protein: CASSLETSFYEQYF

D gene: -
J gene: TRBJ2-1
V gene: TRBV6-5
CDR3 protein: CASSPGIQQFF

D gene: TRBD2
J gene: TRBJ2-1
V gene: TRBV28
CDR3 protein: CASSLLKSASGRFYNEQFF

D gene: -
J gene: TRBJ2-7
V gene: TRBV18
CDR3 protein: CASSPGDNYEQYF

D gene: -
J gene: TRBJ2-6
V gene: TRBV5-1
CDR3 protein: CASSLGDIDISGANVLTF

D gene: -
J gene: TRBJ1-3
V gene: TRBV25-1
CDR3 protein: CASHSGNTIYF

D gene: -
J gene: TRBJ2-7
V gene: TRBV27
CDR3 protein: CASSSTGGGYEQYF

D gene: TRBD1
J gene: TRBJ2-7
V gene: TRBV28
CDR3 protein: CASSLRTGPNYEQYF

D gene: TRBD2
J gene: TRBJ2-1
V gene: TRBV30
CDR3 protein: CAWSPGLAGEGEQFF

D gene: TRBD2
J gene: TRBJ2-7
V gene: TRBV27
CDR3 protein: CASSLSGGEGYEQYF

D gene: -
J gene: TRBJ1-2
V gene: TRBV5-6
CDR3 protein: CASSQNNNYGYTF

D gene: TRBD1
J gene: TRBJ1-2
V gene: TRBV5-5
CDR3 protein: CASSRDSQDGGGYTF

D gene: -
J gene: TRBJ2-7
V gene: TRBV4-1
CDR3 protein: CASSQVTVSYEQYF

D gene: TRBD1
J gene: TRBJ2-7
V gene: TRBV4-1
CDR3 protein: CASSQEKTGNDVGEQYF

D gene: -
J gene: TRBJ1-5
V gene: TRBV10-3
CDR3 protein: CATTGQSNQPQHF

D gene: -
J gene: TRBJ1-1
V gene: TRBV5-4
CDR3 protein: CASSYRRQANTEAFF

D gene: -
J gene: TRBJ1-4
V gene: TRBV28
CDR3 protein: CASVTGSTNEKLFF

D gene: -
J gene: TRBJ2-1
V gene: TRBV5-4
CDR3 protein: CASSPFRDSNEQFF

D gene: -
J gene: TRBJ1-3
V gene: TRBV5-4
CDR3 protein: CASSAGAYGNTIYF

D gene: -
J gene: TRBJ1-6
V gene: TRBV4-1
CDR3 protein: CASSHGDVPFGSPLHF

D gene: TRBD2
J gene: TRBJ2-1
V gene: TRBV19
CDR3 protein: CASSQRTSGEDEQFF

D gene: -
J gene: TRBJ2-2
V gene: TRBV28
CDR3 protein: CASSFPLLTGELFF

D gene: -
J gene: TRBJ2-2
V gene: TRBV7-9
CDR3 protein: CASRGATGELFF

D gene: -
J gene: TRBJ2-1
V gene: TRBV27
CDR3 protein: CASSFRGSYEQFF

D gene: TRBD2
J gene: TRBJ2-7
V gene: TRBV5-5
CDR3 protein: CASSSGLAGNQAGEQYF

D gene: -
J gene: TRBJ1-5
V gene: TRBV2
CDR3 protein: CASSGGQPYNQPQHF

D gene: -
J gene: TRBJ2-5
V gene: TRBV5-1
CDR3 protein: CASSFRTNRETQYF

D gene: TRBD1
J gene: TRBJ1-1
V gene: TRBV5-6
CDR3 protein: CASRNLKQGAGNTEAFF

D gene: TRBD1
J gene: TRBJ1-1
V gene: TRBV6-6
CDR3 protein: CASRRQGLISDTEAFF

D gene: -
J gene: TRBJ2-1
V gene: TRBV9
CDR3 protein: CASSVARQVWNQNEQFF

D gene: TRBD2
J gene: TRBJ2-7
V gene: TRBV7-7
CDR3 protein: CASSLVTRGAYEQYF

D gene: -
J gene: TRBJ1-2
V gene: TRBV6-5
CDR3 protein: CASGGNYGYTF

D gene: -
J gene: TRBJ2-7
V gene: TRBV5-6
CDR3 protein: CASSFRRGAYEQYF

D gene: -
J gene: TRBJ1-4
V gene: TRBV15
CDR3 protein: CATSTRRAYPNEKLFF

D gene: -
J gene: TRBJ2-1
V gene: TRBV4-1
CDR3 protein: CASSHSTKDSYEQFF

D gene: TRBD2
J gene: TRBJ2-1
V gene: TRBV27
CDR3 protein: CASSPTSGVGLNDEQFF

D gene: -
J gene: TRBJ1-1
V gene: TRBV9
CDR3 protein: CASSLGGALMNTEAFF

D gene: TRBD1
J gene: TRBJ1-1
V gene: TRBV7-9
CDR3 protein: CASSLVTGQANTEAFF

D gene: TRBD2
J gene: TRBJ2-7
V gene: TRBV28
CDR3 protein: CASRTSGRVYEQYF

D gene: -
J gene: TRBJ2-1
V gene: TRBV15
CDR3 protein: CATSRQGNEQFF

D gene: -
J gene: TRBJ1-5
V gene: TRBV6-5
CDR3 protein: CASRPMALRGQPQHF